This is a list of T cell receptor beta chains from one sample in a study of T cells in Graves' hyperthyroidism and ophthalmopathy. MiXCR, run by TCRdb on the multiplex PCR reads, gives a single entry per CDR3 protein. The table includes 800,000 or so distinct CDR3 sequences, about two fifths detected once. Input material: blood. The source is a young man with Graves' hyperthyroidism. Each CDR3 is given without its conserved first and last residue. The order of the fields is J gene, V gene, D gene, CDR3 protein. The D gene is left open where the match is weak.

j_call: TRBJ2-2
v_call: TRBV19
d_call: TRBD1
cdr3_aa: ASRLLRGHTGELF

j_call: TRBJ1-1
v_call: TRBV7-6
d_call: TRBD1
cdr3_aa: ASSLETGGNTEAF

j_call: TRBJ2-6
v_call: TRBV15
d_call: -
cdr3_aa: ATSSPTGSGANVLT

j_call: TRBJ2-7
v_call: TRBV7-9
d_call: -
cdr3_aa: ASSFSSVTYEQY

j_call: TRBJ1-2
v_call: TRBV9
d_call: -
cdr3_aa: ASSVYSYGYT

j_call: TRBJ2-2
v_call: TRBV7-8
d_call: TRBD2
cdr3_aa: ANTYRSGGASGELF

j_call: TRBJ2-7
v_call: TRBV13
d_call: TRBD1
cdr3_aa: ASRKSGTGSYEQY

j_call: TRBJ2-2
v_call: TRBV25-1
d_call: TRBD1
cdr3_aa: ASAPGQVNTGELF

j_call: TRBJ2-2
v_call: TRBV2
d_call: -
cdr3_aa: ASSRAFTGELF

j_call: TRBJ1-6
v_call: TRBV10-3
d_call: -
cdr3_aa: ASSYQLQGNSPPH

j_call: TRBJ2-5
v_call: TRBV15
d_call: TRBD2
cdr3_aa: ATSPRLAGQETQY

j_call: TRBJ1-4
v_call: TRBV7-9
d_call: -
cdr3_aa: ASSLEGSRATNEKLF

j_call: TRBJ1-1
v_call: TRBV5-1
d_call: -
cdr3_aa: ASSFESTTEAF

j_call: TRBJ1-1
v_call: TRBV7-9
d_call: -
cdr3_aa: ASSQTQEVAEAEAF

j_call: TRBJ2-5
v_call: TRBV7-9
d_call: -
cdr3_aa: ASSWQGFETQY

j_call: TRBJ1-1
v_call: TRBV12-3/TRBV12-4
d_call: TRBD1
cdr3_aa: ASSRDRVNAEAF

j_call: TRBJ2-5
v_call: TRBV2
d_call: -
cdr3_aa: ASSEGRDGQTQY

j_call: TRBJ2-7
v_call: TRBV15
d_call: TRBD1
cdr3_aa: ATSLGGTGERYEQY

j_call: TRBJ1-1
v_call: TRBV29-1
d_call: -
cdr3_aa: RTVVNTEAF

j_call: TRBJ2-5
v_call: TRBV19
d_call: -
cdr3_aa: ASSTRPEETQY

j_call: TRBJ1-5
v_call: TRBV12-3/TRBV12-4
d_call: -
cdr3_aa: ASSSSTGSPNQPQH

j_call: TRBJ2-3
v_call: TRBV11-2
d_call: -
cdr3_aa: ASNPVTGTDTQY

j_call: TRBJ1-5
v_call: TRBV10-2
d_call: TRBD1
cdr3_aa: ASSESVTGPNQPQH

j_call: TRBJ1-6
v_call: TRBV20-1
d_call: TRBD1
cdr3_aa: SATPGQYNSPLH

j_call: TRBJ1-1
v_call: TRBV29-1
d_call: TRBD1
cdr3_aa: SGTTGSEAF

j_call: TRBJ2-5
v_call: TRBV29-1
d_call: TRBD2
cdr3_aa: SAASGQETQY

j_call: TRBJ2-5
v_call: TRBV29-1
d_call: -
cdr3_aa: SVGGGGQPQY

j_call: TRBJ2-7
v_call: TRBV7-9
d_call: -
cdr3_aa: ASSLVLRSYEQY

j_call: TRBJ1-1
v_call: TRBV5-8
d_call: -
cdr3_aa: ASSSPGRTNTEAF

j_call: TRBJ2-5
v_call: TRBV7-9
d_call: -
cdr3_aa: ASSLVGDRGTQY

j_call: TRBJ2-7
v_call: TRBV9
d_call: TRBD1
cdr3_aa: ASSLRQGGKYEQY

j_call: TRBJ2-5
v_call: TRBV20-1
d_call: -
cdr3_aa: SARGERAFQETQY

j_call: TRBJ2-5
v_call: TRBV7-3
d_call: TRBD2
cdr3_aa: ASSQSRESETQY

j_call: TRBJ2-2
v_call: TRBV29-1
d_call: -
cdr3_aa: SVETIKGPNGELF

j_call: TRBJ2-7
v_call: TRBV2
d_call: -
cdr3_aa: ASSPTASSHEQY

j_call: TRBJ2-2
v_call: TRBV29-1
d_call: -
cdr3_aa: SVYTLTGPVVTGELF

j_call: TRBJ1-6
v_call: TRBV2
d_call: -
cdr3_aa: ASGPANSPLH

j_call: TRBJ2-7
v_call: TRBV20-1
d_call: -
cdr3_aa: SARDRRTGEQY

j_call: TRBJ2-6
v_call: TRBV2
d_call: -
cdr3_aa: ASRPIRDNVLT

j_call: TRBJ1-4
v_call: TRBV7-8
d_call: -
cdr3_aa: ASALGEEKLF

j_call: TRBJ2-2
v_call: TRBV5-6
d_call: -
cdr3_aa: ASSLDPTATGELF

j_call: TRBJ1-3
v_call: TRBV10-3
d_call: -
cdr3_aa: AISETGYSGNTIY

j_call: TRBJ1-1
v_call: TRBV9
d_call: -
cdr3_aa: ASSVDGPGMTEAF

j_call: TRBJ2-5
v_call: TRBV7-9
d_call: -
cdr3_aa: ASSRTVGFLETQY